This T cell receptor beta chain came from a study of CXCR3-negative and CXCR3-positive naive CD8 T cells. Study details: Across all libraries, TRB reads numbered roughly 140 million, with about 1.5 +/- 0.3 million in each library. General study findings and limits: Naive CXCR3-negative and CXCR3-positive cells had similar TRBV-TRBJ usage; memory differed. More hydrophobic TRB CDR3s were found in CXCR3-positive naive cells than in CXCR3-negative naive cells. For memory CD8+ cells diversity was much lower, but both naive subsets had comparably high diversity.

The CDR3 is made up of 15 amino acids. The germline V gene encodes CDR1 SQVTM and CDR2 ANQGSEA. In preparing the TRB cDNA libraries, 5' RACE with UMI labels was used. For each CDR3 protein, TCRdb gives one entry from its re-call of the 5' RACE reads, without DNA. The sample table sets out approximately 120,000 distinct CDR3 sequences. Comments on this clonotype: Its antigen is not identified.

The V call is TRBV29-1, the J call TRBJ2-7; TCRdb calls TRBD1, which cannot be checked without DNA. Specimen: naive CXCR3+ CD8+ T cells from blood. Subset here: CD45RO-CCR7+CD27+CD95- naive CD8+ T cells expressing CXCR3 (TNR3+). The TCR comes from a human donor in good health. Some clones in this sample may be carry-over from other donors' samples. This chain's CDR3 is CSVTIRDRSSYEQYF.